This T cell receptor beta chain was identified during a study of T cell responses to AZD1222 COVID-19 vaccine. General study results and limits: Nearly half of spike-specific TCRs reportedly target variant regions that are unmutated in the B.1.351 and B.1.1.7 variants. Seropositive status at baseline applied to only 5 or 6 AZD1222 recipients. Without day 14 samples, only post-peak T cell repertoires were studied.

Assay used: immunoSEQ multiplex PCR; TCRdb lists only in-frame clones, some missing. The sample carries roughly 120,000 clones, around 90% recorded once. With V trimmed by 0 bases and J by 3 bases, 7 bases remained unmatched. CDR1 and CDR2 (germline): KGHDR, SFDVKD. The CDR3 runs 16 residues. With regard to this clone: Its antigen is unidentified.

Sequences were derived from peripheral blood, sampled on day 0 of AZD1222 vaccination. This rearrangement joins TRBV24-1 to TRBJ2-7, with 7 bases fitting TRBD1. The sequence derives from an adult in good health. The CDR3 bases are TGTGCCACCAGTGATTTGCTGGGGACAGAGCTCTACGAGCAGTACTTC. It is translated as CATSDLLGTELYEQYF.